What follows describes a single T cell receptor (beta chain). This record belongs to a study of control samples from healthy donors and cancer patients. V lost 2 bases and J lost 1, with 9 bases in between. The CDR3 covers 15 residues. Per the germline V gene, CDR1 is WNHNN and CDR2 is SYGVQD (reference sequence). Method: immunoSEQ multiplex PCR; TCRdb's copy keeps in-frame clones and lacks some. The sample has roughly 88,000 clones; more than 85% are singletons. This clonotype was sampled from a woman aged 30 to 39 in good health. This sequence joins TRBV10-1 and TRBJ1-5; unclear D gene. Sequencing was performed on blood. This CDR3 is CASSEGLGSNQPQHF. The DNA of the CDR3 is TGCGCCAGCAGTGAGGGCCTGGGAAGCAATCAGCCCCAGCATTTT.